Listed below are T cell receptor beta chains from one sample, sequenced in a study of blood T cell repertoires in COVID-19. Profiled with immunoSEQ multiplex PCR; TCRdb holds only in-frame clones, not every one. The data contain some 180,000 clones, approximately 80% of them singletons. Sample: PBMCs or T cells enriched from blood (not recorded which). Receptors originate from a man between 60 and 75 years old who had been exposed to COVID-19. CDR3s include the opening cysteine and the closing phenylalanine or tryptophan. D genes are given only for firm matches. Clone size is not always given. Where it is, it says once, few, many or a class for expanded clones.

d_call j_call v_call clone_size cdr3_nt cdr3_aa
NA TRBJ2-3 TRBV11-3 NA TGTGCCAGCAGCCCCCAGACAGGTTCCACAGATACGCAGTATTTT CASSPQTGSTDTQYF
TRBD1 TRBJ2-7 TRBV2 NA TGTGCCACCAGACCGGACAGGACACCTGACGAGCAGTACTTC CATRPDRTPDEQYF
NA TRBJ1-6 TRBV7-8 NA TGTGCCAGCAGCTTAAATCAGGCTCGATCACCCCTCCACTTT CASSLNQARSPLHF
TRBD2 TRBJ2-1 TRBV6-4 NA TGTGCCAGCAGTACTAGCGGCAGCTCCTACAATGAGCAGTTCTTC CASSTSGSSYNEQFF
NA TRBJ1-1 TRBV11-3 NA TGTGCCAGCAGCTATTCGTCAGGGTCTGAAGCTTTCTTT CASSYSSGSEAFF
TRBD1 TRBJ1-1 TRBV7-9 NA TGTGCCAGCAGCCGACGGACAGGAATGAACACTGAAGCTTTCTTT CASSRRTGMNTEAFF
TRBD1 TRBJ2-4 TRBV6-2/TRBV6-3 NA TGTGCCAGCAGTTACGGGACAGGAGATACCAAAAACATTCAGTACTTC CASSYGTGDTKNIQYF
TRBD1 TRBJ2-7 TRBV7-3 NA TGTGCCAGCAGCCACGACAGGGCGGGCGAGCAGTACTTC CASSHDRAGEQYF
NA TRBJ1-1 TRBV7-2 few TGTGCCAGCAGCTTAGGCAGGGGTGTAGCTTTCTTT CASSLGRGVAFF
NA TRBJ2-7 TRBV19 NA TGTGCCAGTAGTATAACTCAGGGCAACGAGCAGTACTTC CASSITQGNEQYF
NA TRBJ1-2 TRBV11-3 few TGTGCCAGCAGCTCGAATCCTCGGGGCTATGGCTACACCTTC CASSSNPRGYGYTF
NA TRBJ1-5 TRBV4-3 NA TGCGCCAGCAGCCAAGATCTCGGTTCTCAGCCCCAGCATTTT CASSQDLGSQPQHF
NA TRBJ2-1 TRBV6-4 NA TGTGCCAGCAGTGGGGGGGCTAGCGGTTACAATGAGCAGTTCTTC CASSGGASGYNEQFF
TRBD2 TRBJ2-1 TRBV5-4 NA TGTGCCAGCAGCTTAGGACTAGCGGGAGGGGACAATGAGCAGTTCTTC CASSLGLAGGDNEQFF
TRBD2 TRBJ2-7 TRBV7-6 once TGTGCCAGCAGCCCCATCCGGGGGGGCCAGAACGAGCAGTACTTC CASSPIRGGQNEQYF
TRBD2 TRBJ2-4 TRBV27 NA TGTGCCAGCAGGCGACTAGCGGAAGCCAAAAACATTCAGTACTTC CASRRLAEAKNIQYF
NA TRBJ1-4 TRBV19 NA TGTGCCAGTAGTATTGTGGGCCAGGGGCTGGGAGAAAAACTGTTTTTT CASSIVGQGLGEKLFF
TRBD2 TRBJ2-3 TRBV11-2 NA TGTGCCAGCAGCTCAGCGGGAGGGCCAGATACGCAGTATTTT CASSSAGGPDTQYF
NA TRBJ2-2 TRBV5-8 few TGTGCCAGCAGGACTCACGCAATTTACACCGGGGAGCTGTTTTTT CASRTHAIYTGELFF
TRBD1 TRBJ1-4 TRBV3-1/TRBV3-2 few TGTGCCAGCAGCCAAGTTCGCTCAGGGGGCCGGGAACTGTTTTTT CASSQVRSGGRELFF
TRBD2 TRBJ2-2 TRBV7-8 few TGTGCCAGCAGCCCCTTAACTAGCGGAACCGGGGAGCTGTTTTTT CASSPLTSGTGELFF
NA TRBJ1-5 TRBV5-4 once TGTGCCAGCAGCCAGTCGGGGAGGCTTCCAGATAGCAATCAGCCCCAGCATTTT CASSQSGRLPDSNQPQHF
NA TRBJ2-7 TRBV5-1 NA TGCGCCAGCAGCCCCACCCCAGGCACCTACGAGCAGTACTTC CASSPTPGTYEQYF
TRBD1 TRBJ2-5 TRBV30 NA TGTGCCTGGAGTGAGGGGGACAGAGAAGAGACCCAGTACTTC CAWSEGDREETQYF
NA TRBJ2-1 TRBV11-2 NA TGTGCCAGCAGCTTAGTCGGTTCGGGTGAGCAGTTCTTC CASSLVGSGEQFF
TRBD1 TRBJ1-3 TRBV27 NA TGTGCCAGCAGTTTCGGGACAGGGGAAAACACCATATATTTT CASSFGTGENTIYF
TRBD2 TRBJ2-7 TRBV7-9 once TGTGCCAGCAGCCGGGCCCAGACTAGCGGCTACGAGCAGTACTTC CASSRAQTSGYEQYF
TRBD2 TRBJ2-3 TRBV4-2 NA TGTGCCAGCAGCCAAGCGGGACTAGTGCAACACCAGGCGTATTTT CASSQAGLVQHQAYF
TRBD1 TRBJ1-6 TRBV7-3 NA TGTGCCAGCAGCTTCCGCGACAGGGTGTCACCCCTCCACTTT CASSFRDRVSPLHF
TRBD1 TRBJ1-1 TRBV10-2 NA TGCGCCAGCAGTGACACCTTGACAGGGGCCGCCAACCTGAACACTGAAGCTTTCTTT CASSDTLTGAANLNTEAFF
TRBD1 TRBJ1-6 TRBV30 few TGTGCCTGTCGACAGGGTAGCTCCTATAATTCACCCCTCCACTTT CACRQGSSYNSPLHF
NA TRBJ1-6 TRBV28 NA TGTGCCAGCAGAGCCGGGACAAACAATTCACCCCTCCACTTT CASRAGTNNSPLHF
NA TRBJ1-6 TRBV5-6 NA TGTGCCAGCAGCACTTTAGACAGCTCCTATAATTCACCCCTCCACTTT CASSTLDSSYNSPLHF
NA TRBJ2-5 TRBV5-4 NA TGTGCCAGCAGCTTGCGGGGGTTAGGGACCCAGTACTTC CASSLRGLGTQYF
NA TRBJ2-3 TRBV27 NA TGTGCCAGCAGGAACAGCATGGGCACAGATACGCAGTATTTT CASRNSMGTDTQYF
NA TRBJ2-2 TRBV9 NA TGTGCCAGCAGCGTAGATCTAGTCTTCCGCGGGGAGCTGTTTTTT CASSVDLVFRGELFF
TRBD1 TRBJ1-6 TRBV6-2/TRBV6-3 once TGTGCCAGCAGTTACCCAGTACAGGGGGACCCGGCAAATTCACCCCTCCACTTT CASSYPVQGDPANSPLHF
NA TRBJ1-1 TRBV29-1 NA TGCAGCGCTGGGGGGGTGAACACTGAAGCTTTCTTT CSAGGVNTEAFF
TRBD1 TRBJ2-1 TRBV7-3 NA TGTGCCAGCAGCTTATCACCTGGGCAGGGGGATGAGCAGTTCTTC CASSLSPGQGDEQFF
TRBD1 TRBJ2-7 TRBV6-5 once TGTGCCAGCAGTCGGAGACAGGGGGATCACGAGCAGTACTTC CASSRRQGDHEQYF
NA TRBJ1-2 TRBV4-3 NA TGCGCCAGCAGCCAAGAGGTGACAGCCTTGCCCTATGGCTACACCTTC CASSQEVTALPYGYTF
TRBD1 TRBJ2-3 TRBV5-1 NA TGCGCCAGCAGCAGCAACCCGGGACAGGGGGCGACAGATACGCAGTATTTT CASSSNPGQGATDTQYF